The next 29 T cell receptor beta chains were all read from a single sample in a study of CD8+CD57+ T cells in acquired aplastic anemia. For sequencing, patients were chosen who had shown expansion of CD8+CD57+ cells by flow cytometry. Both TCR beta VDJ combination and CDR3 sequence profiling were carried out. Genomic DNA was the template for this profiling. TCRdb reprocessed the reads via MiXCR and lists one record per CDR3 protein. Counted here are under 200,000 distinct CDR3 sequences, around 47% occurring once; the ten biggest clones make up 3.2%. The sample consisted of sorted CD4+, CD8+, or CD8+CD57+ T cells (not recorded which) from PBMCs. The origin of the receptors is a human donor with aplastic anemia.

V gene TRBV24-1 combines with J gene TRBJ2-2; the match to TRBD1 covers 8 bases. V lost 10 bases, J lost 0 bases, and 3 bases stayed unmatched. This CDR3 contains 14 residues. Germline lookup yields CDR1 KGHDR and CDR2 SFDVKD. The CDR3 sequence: CATGDRSNTGELFF. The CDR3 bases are TGTGCCACAGGGGACAGGTCGAACACCGGGGAGCTGTTTTTT.

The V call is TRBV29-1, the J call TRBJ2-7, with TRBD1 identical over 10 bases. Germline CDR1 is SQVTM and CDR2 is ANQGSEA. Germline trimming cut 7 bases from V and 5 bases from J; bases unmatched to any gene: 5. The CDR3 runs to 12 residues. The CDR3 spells CSARQGAHEQYF. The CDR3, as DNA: TGCAGCGCAAGACAGGGGGCCCACGAGCAGTACTTC.

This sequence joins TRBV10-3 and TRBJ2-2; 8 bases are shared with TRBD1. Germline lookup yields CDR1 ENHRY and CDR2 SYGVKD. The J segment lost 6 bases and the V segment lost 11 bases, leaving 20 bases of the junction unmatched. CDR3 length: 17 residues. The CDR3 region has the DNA TGTGCCGGCAGTTACTCGGGTAGGACAGGGCGAGCCGGGGAGCTGTTTTTT. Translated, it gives CAGSYSGRTGRAGELFF.

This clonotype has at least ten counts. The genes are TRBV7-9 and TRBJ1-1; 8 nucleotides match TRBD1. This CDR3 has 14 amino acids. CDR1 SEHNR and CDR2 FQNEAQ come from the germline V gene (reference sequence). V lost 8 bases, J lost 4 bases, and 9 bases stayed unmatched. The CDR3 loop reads CASGETGVGTEAFF. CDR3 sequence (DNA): TGTGCCAGCGGCGAGACAGGGGTTGGCACTGAAGCTTTCTTT.

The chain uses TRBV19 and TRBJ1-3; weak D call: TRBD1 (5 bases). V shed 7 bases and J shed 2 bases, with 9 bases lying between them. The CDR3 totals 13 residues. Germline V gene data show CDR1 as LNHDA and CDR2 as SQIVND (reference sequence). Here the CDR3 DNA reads TGTGCCAGTACCCGGGGACCTGGAAACACCATATATTTT. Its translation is CASTRGPGNTIYF.

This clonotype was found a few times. The CDR3 region is CASSWGQGSGKLFF. CDR3 bases: TGTGCCAGCAGTTGGGGACAGGGGTCAGGAAAACTGTTTTTT. V and J are TRBV12-3 or TRBV12-4 and TRBJ1-4, with 10 bases lining up with TRBD1. The CDR3 length is 14 residues. Unmatched junction bases numbered 6, after V lost 4 bases and J lost 10 bases.

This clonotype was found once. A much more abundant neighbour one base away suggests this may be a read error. CDR3 amino acids: CASRQYASTDTQYF. Here the CDR3 DNA reads TGTGCCAGCAGACAGTACGCTAGCACAGATACGCAGTATTTT. This sequence joins TRBV10-3 and TRBJ2-3; D might be TRBD1 (5 bases). CDR1 and CDR2 (germline): ENHRY, SYGVKD. V was clipped by 10 bases and J by 0 bases, with 14 bases between them. This CDR3 is built from 14 residues.

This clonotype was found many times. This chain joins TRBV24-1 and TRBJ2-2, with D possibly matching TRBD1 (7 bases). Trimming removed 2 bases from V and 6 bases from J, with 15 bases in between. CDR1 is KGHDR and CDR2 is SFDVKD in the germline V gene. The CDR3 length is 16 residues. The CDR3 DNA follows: TGTGCCACCAGTGATTCCGGGACAGCGGGCGCCGGGGAGCTGTTTTTT. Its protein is CATSDSGTAGAGELFF.

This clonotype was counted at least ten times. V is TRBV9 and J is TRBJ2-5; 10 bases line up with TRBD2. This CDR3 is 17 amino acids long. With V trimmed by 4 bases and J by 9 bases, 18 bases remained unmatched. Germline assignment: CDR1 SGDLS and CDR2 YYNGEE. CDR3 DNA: TGTGCCAGCAGCCCGACGTCGGGTAGCGGGGGGCCCACGGCCCAGTACTTC. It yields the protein CASSPTSGSGGPTAQYF.

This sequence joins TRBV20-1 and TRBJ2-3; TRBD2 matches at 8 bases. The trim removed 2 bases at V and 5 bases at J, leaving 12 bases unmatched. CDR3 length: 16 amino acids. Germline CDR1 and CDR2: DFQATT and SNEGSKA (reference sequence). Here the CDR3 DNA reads TGCAGTGCTAGACTCGTAGAGCGGGGGCCTCGAGATACGCAGTATTTT. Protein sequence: CSARLVERGPRDTQYF.

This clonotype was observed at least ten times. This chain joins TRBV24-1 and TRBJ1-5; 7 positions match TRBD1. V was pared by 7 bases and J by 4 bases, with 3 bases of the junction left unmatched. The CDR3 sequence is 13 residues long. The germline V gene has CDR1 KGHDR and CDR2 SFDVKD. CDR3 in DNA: TGTGCCACCAGGGACAGGCCGAATCAGCCCCAGCATTTT. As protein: CATRDRPNQPQHF.

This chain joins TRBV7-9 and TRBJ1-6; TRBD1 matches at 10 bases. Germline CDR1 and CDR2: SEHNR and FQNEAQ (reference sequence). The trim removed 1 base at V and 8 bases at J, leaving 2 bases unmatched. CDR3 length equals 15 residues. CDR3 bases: TGTGCCAGCAGCTTAGGGACAGGGGGGGATTCACCCCTCCACTTT. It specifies CASSLGTGGDSPLHF.

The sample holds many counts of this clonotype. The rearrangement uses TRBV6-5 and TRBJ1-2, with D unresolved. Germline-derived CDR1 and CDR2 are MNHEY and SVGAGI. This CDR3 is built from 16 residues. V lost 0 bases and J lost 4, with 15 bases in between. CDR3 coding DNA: TGTGCCAGCAGTTACTCGAAAGGGCTCATTGGCTATGGCTACACCTTC. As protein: CASSYSKGLIGYGYTF.

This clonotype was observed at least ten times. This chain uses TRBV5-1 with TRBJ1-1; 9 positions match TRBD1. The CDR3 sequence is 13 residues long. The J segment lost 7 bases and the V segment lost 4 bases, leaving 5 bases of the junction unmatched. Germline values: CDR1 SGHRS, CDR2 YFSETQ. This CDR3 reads CASSRTGASEAFF. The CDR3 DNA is TGCGCCAGCAGCCGGACAGGGGCTAGTGAAGCTTTCTTT.

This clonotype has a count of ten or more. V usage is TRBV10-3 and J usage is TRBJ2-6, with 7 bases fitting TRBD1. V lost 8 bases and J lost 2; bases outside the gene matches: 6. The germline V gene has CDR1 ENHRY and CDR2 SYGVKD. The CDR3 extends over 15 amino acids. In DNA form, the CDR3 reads TGTGCCATCGGGACAGCCGCCGCTGGGGCCAACGTCCTGACTTTC. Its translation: CAIGTAAAGANVLTF.

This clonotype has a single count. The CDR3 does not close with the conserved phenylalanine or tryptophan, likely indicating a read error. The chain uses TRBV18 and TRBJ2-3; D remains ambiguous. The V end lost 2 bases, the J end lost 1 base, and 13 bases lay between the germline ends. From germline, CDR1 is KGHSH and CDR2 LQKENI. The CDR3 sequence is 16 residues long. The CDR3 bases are TGTGCCAGCTCACCATCCTTGACGACGGGCACAGATACGCAGTATTCT. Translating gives CASSPSLTTGTDTQYS.

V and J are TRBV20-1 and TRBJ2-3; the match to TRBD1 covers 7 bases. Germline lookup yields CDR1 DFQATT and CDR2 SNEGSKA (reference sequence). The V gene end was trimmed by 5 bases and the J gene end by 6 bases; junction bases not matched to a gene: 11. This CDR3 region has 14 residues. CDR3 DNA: TGCAGTGCTCCCTTCTCAGGGGGTCACGATACGCAGTATTTT. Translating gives CSAPFSGGHDTQYF.

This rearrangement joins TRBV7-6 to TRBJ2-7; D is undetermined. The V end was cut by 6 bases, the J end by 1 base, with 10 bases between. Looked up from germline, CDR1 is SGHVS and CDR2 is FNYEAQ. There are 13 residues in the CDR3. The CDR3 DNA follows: TGTGCCAGCAGTACAGACATTTCCTACGAGCAGTACTTC. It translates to CASSTDISYEQYF.

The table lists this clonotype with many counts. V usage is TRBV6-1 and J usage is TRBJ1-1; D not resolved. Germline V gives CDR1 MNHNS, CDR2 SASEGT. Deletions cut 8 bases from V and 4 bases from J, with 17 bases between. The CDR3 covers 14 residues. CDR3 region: CASQLSLSGTEAFF. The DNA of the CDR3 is TGTGCCAGCCAGCTTTCTCTATCGGGCACTGAAGCTTTCTTT.

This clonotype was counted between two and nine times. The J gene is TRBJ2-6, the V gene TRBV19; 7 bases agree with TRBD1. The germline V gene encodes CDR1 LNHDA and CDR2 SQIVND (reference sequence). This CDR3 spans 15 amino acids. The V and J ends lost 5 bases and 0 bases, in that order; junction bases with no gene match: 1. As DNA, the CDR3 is TGTGCCAGTAGTCGGACAGGCTCTGGGGCCAACGTCCTGACTTTC. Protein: CASSRTGSGANVLTF.

In nucleotides, the CDR3 is TGCGCCAGCAGCTTGGCCGGACGGTACTACGAGCAGTACTTC. It codes for CASSLAGRYYEQYF. This chain connects TRBV5-1 to TRBJ2-7; D not certain. This CDR3 comprises 14 residues. Between the trimmed V and J ends, which lost 0 bases and 3 bases, there was a span of 10 bases. Germline V lookup: CDR1 SGHRS, CDR2 YFSETQ.

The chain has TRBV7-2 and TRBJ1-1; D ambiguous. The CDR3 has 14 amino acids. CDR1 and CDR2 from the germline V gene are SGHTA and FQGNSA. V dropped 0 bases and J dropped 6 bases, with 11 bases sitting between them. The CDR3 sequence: CASSLARKSAEAFF. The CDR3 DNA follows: TGTGCCAGCAGCTTAGCCAGGAAAAGTGCTGAAGCTTTCTTT.

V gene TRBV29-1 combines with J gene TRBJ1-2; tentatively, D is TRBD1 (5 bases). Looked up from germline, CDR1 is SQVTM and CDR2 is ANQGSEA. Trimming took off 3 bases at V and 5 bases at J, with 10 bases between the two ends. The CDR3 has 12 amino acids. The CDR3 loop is CSVDKQAYGYTF. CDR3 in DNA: TGCAGCGTTGATAAACAGGCGTATGGCTACACCTTC.

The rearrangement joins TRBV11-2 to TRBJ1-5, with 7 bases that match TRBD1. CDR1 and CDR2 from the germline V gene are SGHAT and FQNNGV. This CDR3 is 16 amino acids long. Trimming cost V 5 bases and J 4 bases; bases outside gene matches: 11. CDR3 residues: CASSPYFGDRNQPQHF. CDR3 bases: TGTGCCAGCAGCCCGTATTTCGGGGACAGAAATCAGCCCCAGCATTTT.

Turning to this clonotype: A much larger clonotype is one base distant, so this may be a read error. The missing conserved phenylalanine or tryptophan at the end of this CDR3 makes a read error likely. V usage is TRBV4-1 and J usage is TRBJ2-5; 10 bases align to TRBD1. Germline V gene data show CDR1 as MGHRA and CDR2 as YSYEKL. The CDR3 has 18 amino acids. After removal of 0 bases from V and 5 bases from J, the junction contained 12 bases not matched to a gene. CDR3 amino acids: CASSQDQGGTGVRETQYC. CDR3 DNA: TGCGCCAGCAGCCAAGATCAGGGGGGGACAGGGGTCCGGGAGACCCAGTACTGC.

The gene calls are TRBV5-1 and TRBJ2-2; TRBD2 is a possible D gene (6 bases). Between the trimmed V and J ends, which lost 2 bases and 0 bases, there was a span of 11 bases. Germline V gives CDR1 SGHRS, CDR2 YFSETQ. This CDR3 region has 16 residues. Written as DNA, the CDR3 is TGCGCCAGCAGCTTTTTAGCGGAGACGAACACCGGGGAGCTGTTTTTT. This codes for CASSFLAETNTGELFF.

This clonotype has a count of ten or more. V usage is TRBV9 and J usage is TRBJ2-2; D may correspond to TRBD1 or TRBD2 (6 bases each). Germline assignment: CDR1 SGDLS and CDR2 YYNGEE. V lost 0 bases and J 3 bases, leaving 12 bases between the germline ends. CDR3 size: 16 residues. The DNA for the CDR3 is TGTGCCAGCAGCGTAGACCCCGGGGGCCACACCGGGGAGCTGTTTTTT. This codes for CASSVDPGGHTGELFF. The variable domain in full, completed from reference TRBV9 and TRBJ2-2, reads DSGVTQTPKHLITATGQRVTLRCSPRSGDLSVYWYQQSLDQGLQFLIQYYNGEERAKGNILERFSAQQFPDLHSELNLSSLELGDSALYFCASSVDPGGHTGELFFGEGSRLTVL.

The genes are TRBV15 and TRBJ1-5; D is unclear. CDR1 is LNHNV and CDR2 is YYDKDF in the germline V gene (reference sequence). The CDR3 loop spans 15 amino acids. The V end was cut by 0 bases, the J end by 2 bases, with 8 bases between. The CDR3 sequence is CATSRDPRGNQPQHF. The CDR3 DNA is TGTGCCACCAGCAGAGATCCCCGGGGCAATCAGCCCCAGCATTTT.

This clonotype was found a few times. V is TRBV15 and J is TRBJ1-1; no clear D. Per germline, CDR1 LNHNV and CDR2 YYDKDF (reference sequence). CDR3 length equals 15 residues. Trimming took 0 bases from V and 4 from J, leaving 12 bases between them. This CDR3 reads CATSRDAGVGTEAFF. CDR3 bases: TGTGCCACCAGCAGAGATGCTGGGGTTGGCACTGAAGCTTTCTTT.